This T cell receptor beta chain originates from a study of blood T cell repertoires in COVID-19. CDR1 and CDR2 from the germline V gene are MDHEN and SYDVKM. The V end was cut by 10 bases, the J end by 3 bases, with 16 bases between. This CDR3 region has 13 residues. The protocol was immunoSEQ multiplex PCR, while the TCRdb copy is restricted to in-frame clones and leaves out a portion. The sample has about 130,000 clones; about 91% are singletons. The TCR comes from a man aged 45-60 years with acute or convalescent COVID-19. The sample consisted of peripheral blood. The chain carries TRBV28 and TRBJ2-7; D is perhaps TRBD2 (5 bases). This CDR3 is CATLGLEGYEQYF. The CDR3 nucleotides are TGTGCCACCCTGGGCCTAGAGGGCTACGAGCAGTACTTC.